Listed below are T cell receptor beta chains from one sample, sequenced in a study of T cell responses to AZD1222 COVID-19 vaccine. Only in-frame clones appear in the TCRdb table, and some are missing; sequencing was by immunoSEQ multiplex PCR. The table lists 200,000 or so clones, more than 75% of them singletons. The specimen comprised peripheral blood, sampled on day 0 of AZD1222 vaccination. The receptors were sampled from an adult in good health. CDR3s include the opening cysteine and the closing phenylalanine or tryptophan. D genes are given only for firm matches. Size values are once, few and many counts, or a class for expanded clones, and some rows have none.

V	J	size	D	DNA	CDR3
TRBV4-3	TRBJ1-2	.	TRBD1	TGCGCCAGCAGCCAAGGTCCCGGGACAGGGTATGGCTACACCTTC	CASSQGPGTGYGYTF
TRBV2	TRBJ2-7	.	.	TGTGCCAGCAGGGGCCTTACGTACGAGCAGTACTTC	CASRGLTYEQYF
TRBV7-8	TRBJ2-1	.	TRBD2	TGTGCCAGCAGTTTATTGAGCGGGGGGTCCGACAATGAGCAGTTCTTC	CASSLLSGGSDNEQFF
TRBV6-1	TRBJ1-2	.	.	TGTGCCAGCAGTGAGGGGGGCGGCTACACCTTC	CASSEGGGYTF
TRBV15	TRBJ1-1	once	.	TGTGCCACCAGCGGTACAGAGGGAAACACTGAAGCTTTCTTT	CATSGTEGNTEAFF
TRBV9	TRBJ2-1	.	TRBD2	TGTGCCAGCAGCGACGGGACTAGCGGAAGCAATGAGCAGTTCTTC	CASSDGTSGSNEQFF
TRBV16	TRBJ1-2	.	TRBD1	TGTGCCAGCAGCCAATCTGGACAGGGGGTCTATGGCTACACCTTC	CASSQSGQGVYGYTF
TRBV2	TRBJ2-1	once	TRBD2	TGTGCCAGCAGAGTGCTAGCGGGGGGCTACAATGAGCAGTTCTTC	CASRVLAGGYNEQFF
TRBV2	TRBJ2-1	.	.	TGTGCCAGCACGCGCGGCTGGCACAATGAGCAGTTCTTC	CASTRGWHNEQFF
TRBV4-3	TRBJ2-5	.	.	TGCGCCAGCAGCCAAGAGAGGGAGACCCAGTACTTC	CASSQERETQYF
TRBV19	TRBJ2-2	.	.	TGTGCCAGTAGTACTCTCTGGACTGCTGACGGAAACACCGGGGAGCTGTTTTTT	CASSTLWTADGNTGELFF
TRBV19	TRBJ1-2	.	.	TGTGCCATCCAAGCAGGGGTTGACTACACCTTC	CAIQAGVDYTF
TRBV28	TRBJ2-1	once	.	TGTGCCAGCAGTTTAGTACAGCTATACAATGAGCAGTTCTTC	CASSLVQLYNEQFF
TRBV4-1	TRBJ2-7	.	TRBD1	TGCGCCAGCAGCCAGATAGGGACAGCCTACGAGCAGTACTTC	CASSQIGTAYEQYF
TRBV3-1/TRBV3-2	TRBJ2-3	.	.	TGTGCCAGCAGCCAACGGGGGTACCCAGATACGCAGTATTTT	CASSQRGYPDTQYF
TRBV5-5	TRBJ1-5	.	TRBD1	TGTGCCAGCAGCTTGGGCCGGGACAGATATCAGCCCCAGCATTTT	CASSLGRDRYQPQHF
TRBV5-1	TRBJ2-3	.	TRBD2	TGCGCCAGCAGCCTAGCGGGAACGTCAGATACGCAGTATTTT	CASSLAGTSDTQYF
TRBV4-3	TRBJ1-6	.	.	TGCGCCAGCAGCCAAGACAGGAGCTCCTATAATTCACCCCTCCACTTT	CASSQDRSSYNSPLHF
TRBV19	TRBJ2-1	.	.	TGTGCCAGTAGTATGGACTTTGGCTCCTACAATGAGCAGTTCTTC	CASSMDFGSYNEQFF
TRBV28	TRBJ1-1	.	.	TGTGCCAGCACCACCCAGGGGAGCACTGAAGCTTTCTTT	CASTTQGSTEAFF
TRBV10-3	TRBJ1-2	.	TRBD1	TGTGCCATCACTGGGACAGGGGGTAACTATGGCTACACCTTC	CAITGTGGNYGYTF
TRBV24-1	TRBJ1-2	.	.	TGTGCCACCAGTGCGCCCGGGGGGGGCTACACCTTC	CATSAPGGGYTF
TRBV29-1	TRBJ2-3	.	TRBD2	TGCAGCGTTGTACGGCGGGGGGCAGATACGCAGTATTTT	CSVVRRGADTQYF
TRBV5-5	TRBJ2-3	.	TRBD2	TGTGCCAGCAGCTTGGTTTCCGGCGGGGGGAAGGCAGATACGCAGTATTTT	CASSLVSGGGKADTQYF
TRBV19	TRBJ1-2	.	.	TGTGCCAGTAGTATCGAGGTAGTGGGAGCTAACTATGGCTACACCTTC	CASSIEVVGANYGYTF
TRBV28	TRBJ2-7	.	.	TGTGCCAGCACCACCGGCCCCCGGCAGTACTTC	CASTTGPRQYF
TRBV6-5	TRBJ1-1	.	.	TGTGCCAGCAGTTATATGCTGAACACTGAAGCTTTCTTT	CASSYMLNTEAFF
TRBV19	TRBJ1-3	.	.	TGTGCCAGTAGTATAACGGACACCCGACCCTCTGGAAACACCATATATTTT	CASSITDTRPSGNTIYF
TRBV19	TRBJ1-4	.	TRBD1	TGTGCCAGTAGGGACCCAGGGGGCGTTCATGAAAAACTGTTTTTT	CASRDPGGVHEKLFF
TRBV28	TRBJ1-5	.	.	TGTGCCAGCAGCTACGGGGTAGGCGTTCAGCCCCAGCATTTT	CASSYGVGVQPQHF
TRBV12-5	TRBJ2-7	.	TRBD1	TGTGCTAGTGGTCCCGGGACAGGACCCTACGAGCAGTACTTC	CASGPGTGPYEQYF